This T cell receptor beta chain was captured by sequencing in a study of CD8+ T cells in alopecia areata. V lost 1 base and J lost 12, with 9 bases in between. This CDR3 contains 10 residues. From germline, CDR1 is SQVTM and CDR2 ANQGSEA. Investigators isolated RNA and reverse transcribed it into cDNA to act as the sequencing template. Sequencing was performed with immunoSEQ multiplex PCR; in TCRdb, only in-frame clones are kept and a portion is missing. The repertoire holds 110,000 to 150,000 clones, with approximately 50% as singletons. The rearrangement links TRBV29-1 to TRBJ2-5; D uncertain. This sequence originates from a human donor with alopecia areata. Here the sequenced sample was CD4+ T cells sorted from blood, taken at week 0. The CDR3 protein is CSVEGQPEYF. CDR3 coding DNA: TGCAGCGTTGAAGGGCAGCCTGAGTACTTC. The whole variable domain, filled in from reference TRBV29-1 and TRBJ2-5, reads SAVISQKPSRDICQRGTSLTIQCQVDSQVTMMFWYRQQPGQSLTLIATANQGSEATYESGFVIDKFPISRPNLTFSTLTVSNMSPEDSSIYLCSVEGQPEYFGPGTRLLVL.